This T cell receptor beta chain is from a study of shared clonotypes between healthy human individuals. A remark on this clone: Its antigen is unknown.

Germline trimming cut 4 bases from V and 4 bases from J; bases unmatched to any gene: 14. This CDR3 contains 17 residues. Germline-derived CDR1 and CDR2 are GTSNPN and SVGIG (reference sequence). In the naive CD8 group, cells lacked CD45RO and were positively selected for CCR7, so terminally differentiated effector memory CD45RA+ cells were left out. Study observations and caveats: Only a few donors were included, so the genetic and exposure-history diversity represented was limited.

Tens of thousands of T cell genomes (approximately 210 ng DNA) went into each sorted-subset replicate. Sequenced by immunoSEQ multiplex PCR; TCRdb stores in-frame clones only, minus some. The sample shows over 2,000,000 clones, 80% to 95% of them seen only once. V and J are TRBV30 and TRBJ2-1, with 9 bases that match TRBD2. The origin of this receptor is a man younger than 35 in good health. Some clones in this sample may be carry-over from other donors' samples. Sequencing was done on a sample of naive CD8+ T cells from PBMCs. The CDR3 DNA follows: TGTGCCTGGACTCAAACCTTGGGCGGGAGGGAGTACAATGAGCAGTTCTTC. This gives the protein CAWTQTLGGREYNEQFF.